Presented here are 4 T cell receptor beta chains from one specimen sequenced in a study of cytomegalovirus exposure and HLA in healthy donors. PCR employed 60 Vbeta and 13 Jbeta primers. Only in-frame clones appear in the TCRdb table, and some are missing; sequencing was by immunoSEQ multiplex PCR. The table includes about 57,000 clones, 60% to 75% detected once. The sequenced sample was PBMCs. Every receptor here comes from a woman in her 50s in good health and CMV-seronegative.

J is TRBJ1-2 and V is TRBV6-6; the match to TRBD1 covers 9 bases. Germline V gene lookup returns CDR1 MNHNY and CDR2 SVGAGI (reference sequence). This CDR3 spans 12 amino acids. V shed 6 bases and J 8 bases; nucleotides not matched to a gene: 4. Here the CDR3 reads CASSWTGEGYTF. In DNA, the CDR3 is TGTGCCAGCAGCTGGACAGGGGAAGGCTACACCTTC.

This chain joins TRBV5-1 and TRBJ2-3; 10 bases map to TRBD1. The V and J ends lost 3 bases and 3 bases, in that order; junction bases with no gene match: 4. The CDR3 covers 15 residues. Germline CDR1 is SGHRS and CDR2 is YFSETQ. The CDR3, as DNA: TGCGCCAGCAGCTCGGGACAGGGGATTACAGATACGCAGTATTTT. This codes for CASSSGQGITDTQYF.

In its sample, this clone was seen a few times. This rearrangement joins TRBV6-1 to TRBJ1-6, with 10 bases fitting TRBD1. The V gene's germline CDR1 is MNHNS and CDR2 SASEGT. The CDR3 is 15 residues long. The ends lost 4 bases at V and 7 bases at J; junction bases unmatched: 4. The CDR3 sequence: CASSVLGQGNSPLHF. The DNA of the CDR3 is TGTGCCAGCAGTGTTTTGGGACAGGGGAATTCACCCCTCCACTTT.

The chain carries TRBV7-9 and TRBJ1-5, with D tentatively TRBD1 (5 bases). Germline CDR1 SEHNR, CDR2 FQNEAQ (reference sequence). The CDR3 totals 13 residues. V gave up 1 base and J gave up 5 bases, with 6 bases separating them. The CDR3 sequence: CASSLGGDQPQHF. The CDR3 nucleotides are TGTGCCAGCAGCTTAGGGGGGGATCAGCCCCAGCATTTT.